This is a list of T cell receptor beta chains from one sample in a study of OX40 agonist ivuxolimab in advanced cancers. The data were produced by immunoSEQ multiplex PCR, yet TCRdb's version contains in-frame clones alone and is incomplete. Among about 48,000 clones listed, nearly 85% were seen once. The sequences come from CD4+ or CD8+ T cells sorted from blood, collected in a trial of the OX40 agonist ivuxolimab. These TCRs come from an adult with an advanced solid tumor such as melanoma, head and neck, liver or kidney cancer. CDR3s include the opening cysteine and the closing phenylalanine or tryptophan. Each record gives: J gene, clone size, D gene, V gene, CDR3 DNA, CDR3 protein. The D gene is left open where the match is weak. Not every row has a clone size; where given, it reads once, few, many or a size class.

TRBJ1-4,.,TRBD1,TRBV9,TGTGCCAGCAGCGTAGGTTTTTCGGGGGGACAGCTTGAAAAACTGTTTTTT,CASSVGFSGGQLEKLFF
TRBJ1-3,few,.,TRBV13,TGTGCCAGCAGCTTACGCCAGATCTCTGGAAACACCATATATTTT,CASSLRQISGNTIYF
TRBJ2-1,.,TRBD1,TRBV15,TGTGCCACCAGCAGGGAAATGACAGGGGGACAATATGAGCAGTTCTTC,CATSREMTGGQYEQFF
TRBJ1-4,.,.,TRBV18,TGTGCCAGCTCAAACAGCCTCAATGAAAAACTGTTTTTT,CASSNSLNEKLFF
TRBJ1-1,.,.,TRBV12-5,TGTGCTAGTGGACCCACAGGGAACACTGAAGCTTTCTTT,CASGPTGNTEAFF
TRBJ1-2,few,.,TRBV9,TGTGCCAGCAGCGCATCTACGAGGAGGGGACCCGGATGGTATGGCTACACCTTC,CASSASTRRGPGWYGYTF
TRBJ2-1,.,TRBD1,TRBV18,TGTGCCAGCTCACCTAGCACCGGGACAGGAGTCGACAATGAGCAGTTCTTC,CASSPSTGTGVDNEQFF
TRBJ2-7,few,.,TRBV7-8,TGTGCCAGCAGTATAACTCCCGGACGGACTACCTACGAGCAGTACTTC,CASSITPGRTTYEQYF
TRBJ1-5,.,.,TRBV5-8,TGTGCCAGCAGCTTACGCCCCCGTAATCAGCCCCAGCATTTT,CASSLRPRNQPQHF
TRBJ2-7,.,.,TRBV2,TGTGCCAGCAGTGTAAGGGGAATGAGTCACGAGCAGTACTTC,CASSVRGMSHEQYF
TRBJ1-2,once,.,TRBV2,TGTGCCAGTAGTGAGGGAGCGGAAAACTATGGCTACACCTTT,CASSEGAENYGYTF
TRBJ1-4,.,.,TRBV9,TGTGCCAGCAGCCGGGAGCCAACAACTAATGAAAAACTGTTTTTT,CASSREPTTNEKLFF
TRBJ1-6,.,.,TRBV30,TGTGCCTGGACACCGTTAGGGGGAGGGAATTCACCCCTCCACTTT,CAWTPLGGGNSPLHF
TRBJ2-7,.,TRBD1,TRBV9,TGTGCCAGCAGCGTAGGCCTATGGACAGGGGGGATTCCCTACGAGCAGTACTTC,CASSVGLWTGGIPYEQYF
TRBJ2-1,.,.,TRBV6-5,TGTGCCAGCGGGGTAACCTACAATGAGCAGTTCTTC,CASGVTYNEQFF
TRBJ2-3,.,TRBD2,TRBV4-2,TGTGCCAGCAGCCAAGAGGGGACTAGCGGGGGCGTAAGCACAGATACGCAGTATTTT,CASSQEGTSGGVSTDTQYF
TRBJ1-2,.,TRBD1,TRBV13,TGTGCCAGCAGCCGGGACAGGGGGCCGGGTGGCTACACCTTC,CASSRDRGPGGYTF
TRBJ1-2,.,TRBD1,TRBV2,TGTGCCAGCAGTTCGGACAGGGCGACTAACTATGGCTACACCTTC,CASSSDRATNYGYTF
TRBJ1-2,.,.,TRBV6-1,TGTGCCAGCAGGGAGTCAGCGTTCTATGGCTACACCTTC,CASRESAFYGYTF
TRBJ2-7,.,.,TRBV6-5,TGTGCCAGCAGGCTAAACTGGAAGAACGAGCAGTACTTC,CASRLNWKNEQYF
TRBJ2-5,.,.,TRBV10-3,TGTGCCATCAGAGGGGTAGGAGAGACCCAGTACTTC,CAIRGVGETQYF